Presented here are 28 T cell receptor beta chains from one specimen sequenced in a study of shared clonotypes between healthy human individuals. Sequencing was performed with immunoSEQ multiplex PCR; in TCRdb, only in-frame clones are kept and a portion is missing. Of some 2,000,000 clones in the sample, over 85% were seen once. Sequencing was performed on naive CD4+ T cells sorted from blood. Sample subset: CD45RA+ positively selected. These receptors originate from a man between 18 and 29 years old in good health.

V usage is TRBV5-4 and J usage is TRBJ1-4; D is uncertain. CDR1 SGHNT and CDR2 YYREEE come from the germline V gene (reference sequence). V was clipped by 0 bases and J by 4 bases, with 4 bases between them. The CDR3 contains 13 residues. The CDR3 nucleotides read TGTGCCAGCAGCTTGGCAGATAATGAAAAACTGTTTTTT. Its translation is CASSLADNEKLFF. The complete variable domain, with remaining parts taken from reference TRBV5-4 and TRBJ1-4, reads ETGVTQSPTHLIKTRGQQVTLRCSSQSGHNTVSWYQQALGQGPQFIFQYYREEENGRGNFPPRFSGLQFPNYSSELNVNALELDDSALYLCASSLADNEKLFFGSGTQLSVL.

This clone has a single count. The sample holds other DNA sequences that translate to the same CDR3. This sequence joins TRBV20-1 and TRBJ2-5; D gene uncertain. Germline values: CDR1 DFQATT, CDR2 SNEGSKA (reference sequence). The CDR3 spans 11 residues. V lost 6 bases and J lost 4, with 9 bases in between. Written as DNA, the CDR3 is TGCAGTGCCGGCCCCGGAGAGACCCAGTACTTC. Protein sequence: CSAGPGETQYF.

This chain connects TRBV7-2 to TRBJ1-6; 8 nucleotides match TRBD1. Unmatched junction bases numbered 5, after V lost 5 bases and J lost 5 bases. CDR3 length: 15 residues. CDR1 is SGHTA and CDR2 is FQGNSA in the germline V gene. The CDR3 DNA is TGTGCCAGCAGCAGACAGGGGTCGAATAATTCACCCCTCCACTTT. Its protein is CASSRQGSNNSPLHF.

This clone was seen just once. The sample contains more than one DNA sequence encoding this CDR3. The chain joins TRBV18 to TRBJ1-5; D ambiguous. The CDR3 totals 12 residues. The ends were cut back, 3 bases at V and 7 bases at J, with 7 bases in the middle. Germline assignment: CDR1 KGHSH and CDR2 LQKENI. CDR3 protein: CASSPGGQPQHF. CDR3 DNA sequence: TGTGCCAGCTCACCGGGTGGGCAGCCCCAGCATTTT.

This clone was seen a single time. The sample contains more than one DNA sequence encoding this CDR3. The V call is TRBV6-5, the J call TRBJ2-2; no clear D gene. This CDR3 is 12 amino acids long. Between the trimmed V and J ends, which lost 0 bases and 6 bases, there was a span of 2 bases. The germline V gene has CDR1 MNHEY and CDR2 SVGAGI. The CDR3, as DNA: TGTGCCAGCAGTTACTCGCCCGGGGAGCTGTTTTTT. Translating gives CASSYSPGELFF.

The CDR3: CASSALAGVHEQFF. DNA for the CDR3: TGTGCCAGCAGCGCACTAGCGGGGGTGCATGAGCAGTTCTTC. V gene TRBV9 combines with J gene TRBJ2-1, with TRBD2 identical over 11 bases. Trimming removed 3 bases from V and 8 bases from J; junction bases left unmatched: 4. Per germline, CDR1 SGDLS and CDR2 YYNGEE. The CDR3 extends over 14 amino acids.

This chain uses TRBV2 with TRBJ2-7, with D perhaps given as TRBD1 or TRBD2 (6 bases each). The V end was cut by 9 bases, the J end by 9 bases, with 21 bases between. CDR1 is SNHLY and CDR2 is FYNNEI in the germline V gene. The CDR3 sequence is 13 residues long. The CDR3 DNA reads TGTGCCAGTAAACTCCAGGGGCCGGGGGCGCAGTACTTC. Its protein product is CASKLQGPGAQYF.

The J gene is TRBJ1-4, the V gene TRBV28; 9 nucleotides align to TRBD1. V lost 1 base to trimming and J lost 8 bases; unmatched junction nucleotides: 17. The CDR3 consists of 19 residues. Looked up from germline, CDR1 is MDHEN and CDR2 is SYDVKM. This CDR3 is CASSLLEWGQGDLGEKLFF. CDR3 DNA: TGTGCCAGCAGTTTATTGGAGTGGGGACAGGGAGATTTGGGAGAAAAACTGTTTTTT.

V is TRBV5-8 and J is TRBJ2-7; possible D gene TRBD2, 7 bases. Trimming shortened V by 3 bases and J by 5 bases, and 18 bases separated the two germline ends. CDR3 length: 15 amino acids. Germline V gene sequence: CDR1 SGHTS, CDR2 YDEGEE. The CDR3 DNA follows: TGTGCCAGCAGCTCGTCTAGCGGAGGGGGGAACGAGCAGTACTTC. Protein sequence: CASSSSSGGGNEQYF.

The chain's CDR3 is CASSEEQGLSYNEQFF. CDR3 sequence (DNA): TGTGCCAGCAGTGAAGAACAGGGGTTGTCCTACAATGAGCAGTTCTTC. This chain connects TRBV6-1 to TRBJ2-1; 7 nucleotides align to TRBD1. Trimming at V came to 1 base and at J to 1 base, leaving 4 bases not matched to a gene. The germline V gene encodes CDR1 MNHNS and CDR2 SASEGT. This CDR3 comprises 16 residues.

As to this clone: This specimen includes other DNA sequences encoding the same CDR3. This chain links TRBV19 with TRBJ1-5, with D perhaps matching TRBD1 (5 bases). CDR1 is LNHDA and CDR2 is SQIVND in the germline V gene (reference sequence). The CDR3 consists of 14 residues. Trimming cost V 6 bases and J 2 bases, with 11 bases left between them. The CDR3 loop reads CASSASGGNQPQHF. The CDR3, as DNA: TGTGCCAGTAGCGCGTCGGGGGGCAATCAGCCCCAGCATTTT.

The rearrangement links TRBV7-3 to TRBJ2-3, with 7 bases that match TRBD2. The CDR3 is made up of 13 amino acids. V shed 5 bases and J 2 bases; nucleotides not matched to a gene: 1. Per germline, CDR1 SGHTA and CDR2 FQGTGA. DNA for the CDR3: TGTGCCAGCAGCCGGGACTACACAGATACGCAGTATTTT. As protein: CASSRDYTDTQYF.

The V and J genes are TRBV30 and TRBJ2-5, with 8 bases fitting TRBD2. Germline trimming cut 5 bases from V and 1 base from J; bases unmatched to any gene: 3. Germline CDR1 reads GTSNPN; CDR2 reads SVGIG (reference sequence). This CDR3 is 13 amino acids long. CDR3 residues: CAWSAGAQETQYF. The DNA of the CDR3 is TGTGCCTGGTCAGCGGGAGCCCAAGAGACCCAGTACTTC.

Note on this clone: Different DNA sequences within this sample yield the same CDR3. This chain links TRBV18 with TRBJ1-1, with D uncertain. V shed 4 bases and J shed 3 bases, with 9 bases lying between them. The CDR3 length is 13 residues. Germline V gene lookup returns CDR1 KGHSH and CDR2 LQKENI. The CDR3 reads CASSLLEDTEAFF. CDR3 coding DNA: TGTGCCAGCTCACTCCTGGAGGACACTGAAGCTTTCTTT.

The chain links TRBV29-1 to TRBJ1-2; possible D gene TRBD1, 5 bases. Trimming took off 4 bases at V and 3 bases at J, with 15 bases between the two ends. The CDR3 totals 14 residues. Germline values: CDR1 SQVTM, CDR2 ANQGSEA. The CDR3 is CSVARDGKDYGYTF. The CDR3 DNA is TGCAGCGTTGCCCGGGACGGGAAAGACTATGGCTACACCTTC.

The chain links TRBV28 to TRBJ2-1, with 10 bases identical to TRBD1. This CDR3 is built from 18 residues. J lost 0 bases, V lost 6 bases, and 11 bases had no gene match. Per germline, CDR1 MDHEN and CDR2 SYDVKM. CDR3 protein: CASSRPGTGVDSYNEQFF. The CDR3 DNA sequence: TGTGCCAGCAGCCGTCCCGGGACAGGGGTCGACTCCTACAATGAGCAGTTCTTC.

The chain joins TRBV5-1 to TRBJ1-1; D gene uncertain. Germline V gene lookup returns CDR1 SGHRS and CDR2 YFSETQ. The CDR3 consists of 14 residues. The V end was cut by 4 bases, the J end by 4 bases, with 14 bases between. In nucleotides, the CDR3 is TGCGCCAGCAGCATAGACATCACTGGCACTGAAGCTTTCTTT. The encoded protein is CASSIDITGTEAFF. The whole variable domain, remainder taken from reference TRBV5-1 and TRBJ1-1, is KAGVTQTPRYLIKTRGQQVTLSCSPISGHRSVSWYQQTPGQGLQFLFEYFSETQRNKGNFPGRFSGRQFSNSRSEMNVSTLELGDSALYLCASSIDITGTEAFFGQGTRLTVV.

As concerns this clone: Other nucleotide sequences in the sample specify the same CDR3. CDR3 sequence reads: CASSVGALQETQYF. Written as DNA, the CDR3 is TGTGCCAGCAGCGTGGGGGCATTACAAGAGACCCAGTACTTC. The V gene is TRBV9, the J gene TRBJ2-5; tentative D call: TRBD1 (6 bases). Trimming stripped 2 bases from V and 2 bases from J, with 10 bases between. Per germline, CDR1 SGDLS and CDR2 YYNGEE. The CDR3 has 14 residues.

The CDR3 reads CASSLLGARYEQYF. In DNA, the CDR3 is TGTGCCAGCAGCTTACTGGGGGCGCGATACGAGCAGTACTTC. The chain joins TRBV11-2 to TRBJ2-7, with a possible D match to TRBD1 (6 bases). V gave up 2 bases and J gave up 4 bases, with 12 bases separating them. The CDR3 is 14 residues long. CDR1 is SGHAT and CDR2 is FQNNGV in the germline V gene.

The chain is built from TRBV11-2 and TRBJ2-1; 8 bases are a match to TRBD2. J was trimmed by 6 bases and V by 1 base; bases with no gene match: 5. Germline-derived CDR1 and CDR2 are SGHAT and FQNNGV. The CDR3 covers 15 residues. The CDR3 DNA reads as TGTGCCAGCAGCTTAGTGACGGGAGGGCCCAATGAGCAGTTCTTC. Its protein is CASSLVTGGPNEQFF.

The CDR3 DNA follows: TGTGCCAGCAGCTTAGACGAGATTAAAGCTTTCTTT. It encodes CASSLDEIKAFF. V is TRBV7-2 and J is TRBJ1-1; no reliable D call. The CDR3 is 12 amino acids. V was trimmed by 1 base and J by 9 bases, leaving 9 bases between them. CDR1 SGHTA and CDR2 FQGNSA come from the germline V gene.

The J gene is TRBJ2-7, the V gene TRBV6-6; the D gene is possibly TRBD2 (6 bases). CDR3 length equals 14 residues. Germline loops: CDR1 MNHNY, CDR2 SVGAGI (reference sequence). The V end lost 6 bases, the J end lost 5 bases, and 17 bases lay between the germline ends. This CDR3 reads CASSPTEGIHEQYF. In DNA, the CDR3 is TGTGCCAGCAGCCCTACGGAGGGTATCCACGAGCAGTACTTC.

As to this clone: Different DNA sequences within this sample yield the same CDR3. The chain uses TRBV10-3 and TRBJ1-1, with D tentatively TRBD1 (6 bases). Germline loops: CDR1 ENHRY, CDR2 SYGVKD. Trimming cost V 8 bases and J 3 bases, with 13 bases left between them. The CDR3 loop spans 13 amino acids. CDR3 nucleotide sequence: TGTGCCATCTCCGGGGGCCCGGACACTGAAGCTTTCTTT. Its translation: CAISGGPDTEAFF.

V gene TRBV5-1 combines with J gene TRBJ2-1; D may correspond to TRBD1 or TRBD2 (6 bases each). The germline CDR1 and CDR2 sequences are SGHRS and YFSETQ. CDR3 length: 16 residues. V dropped 2 bases and J dropped 5 bases, with 17 bases sitting between them. The CDR3 sequence: CASSFPEGGRNNEQFF. The CDR3 DNA follows: TGCGCCAGCAGCTTCCCGGAAGGGGGGCGCAACAATGAGCAGTTCTTC.

The rearrangement uses TRBV7-2 and TRBJ2-5, with D perhaps matching TRBD1 (5 bases). CDR1 is SGHTA and CDR2 is FQGNSA in the germline V gene. The V gene lost 1 base and the J gene lost 3 bases, with 9 bases spanning the gap. This CDR3 is built from 14 residues. CDR3 coding DNA: TGTGCCAGCAGCTTAGGGACACGGAAAGAGACCCAGTACTTC. It specifies CASSLGTRKETQYF.

The V gene is TRBV5-1, the J gene TRBJ2-5, with 8 bases fitting TRBD1. Germline V lookup: CDR1 SGHRS, CDR2 YFSETQ. This CDR3 spans 13 amino acids. J was trimmed by 5 bases and V by 4 bases; bases with no gene match: 4. CDR3: CASSLDRDETQYF. The CDR3, as DNA: TGCGCCAGCAGCCTGGACAGGGACGAGACCCAGTACTTC.

The chain employs TRBV4-1 and TRBJ2-3, with D unclear. The CDR3 runs 16 residues. CDR1 and CDR2 from the germline V gene are MGHRA and YSYEKL. The ends were cut back, 2 bases at V and 0 bases at J, with 12 bases in the middle. CDR3 coding DNA: TGCGCCAGCAGCCAATTGGCAGTTACCAGCACAGATACGCAGTATTTT. Encoded protein: CASSQLAVTSTDTQYF.

This clone was recorded once. The sample has other DNA sequences that encode this CDR3 too. V is TRBV5-1 and J is TRBJ2-2, with D possibly matching TRBD1 (6 bases). This CDR3 is 15 amino acids long. V gave up 0 bases and J gave up 3 bases, with 9 bases separating them. The germline V gene encodes CDR1 SGHRS and CDR2 YFSETQ. CDR3 nucleotides: TGCGCCAGCAGCTTGGCTGCAGGGGACACCGGGGAGCTGTTTTTT. It yields the protein CASSLAAGDTGELFF. Full variable domain (rest looked up from reference TRBV5-1 and TRBJ2-2): KAGVTQTPRYLIKTRGQQVTLSCSPISGHRSVSWYQQTPGQGLQFLFEYFSETQRNKGNFPGRFSGRQFSNSRSEMNVSTLELGDSALYLCASSLAAGDTGELFFGEGSRLTVL.